This T cell receptor (beta chain) was recorded in a study of cytomegalovirus exposure and HLA in healthy donors. Study overall: From donors who were HLA-typed, an early data release held around 80 million unique TCRs. Study-level findings and limits: V- and J-gene trimming in TCR beta was tied to a missense DCLRE1C variant by an analysis performed later. In a later analysis, compared with equally common non-associated chains, HLA-associated beta chains were more expanded.

About this clone: Its antigen is still unknown.

Germline CDR1 and CDR2: SSHAT and FNYEAQ (reference sequence). This CDR3 is 13 amino acids long. The V gene lost 2 bases and the J gene lost 5 bases, with 10 bases spanning the gap. The study ran its PCR with 60 Vbeta and 13 Jbeta primers. The table came from immunoSEQ multiplex PCR; TCRdb's copy has only in-frame clones and leaves some out. The profile covers some 200,000 clones, with 60% to 85% appearing a single time and under 2% taken by the ten largest. J is TRBJ2-7 and V is TRBV7-7; D is undetermined. The sample was PBMCs. The receptor comes from a girl aged 5-17 years in good health and CMV-seropositive. The CDR3 here is CASSLSGFDEQYF. CDR3 coding DNA: TGTGCCAGCAGCTTATCGGGTTTCGACGAGCAGTACTTC.